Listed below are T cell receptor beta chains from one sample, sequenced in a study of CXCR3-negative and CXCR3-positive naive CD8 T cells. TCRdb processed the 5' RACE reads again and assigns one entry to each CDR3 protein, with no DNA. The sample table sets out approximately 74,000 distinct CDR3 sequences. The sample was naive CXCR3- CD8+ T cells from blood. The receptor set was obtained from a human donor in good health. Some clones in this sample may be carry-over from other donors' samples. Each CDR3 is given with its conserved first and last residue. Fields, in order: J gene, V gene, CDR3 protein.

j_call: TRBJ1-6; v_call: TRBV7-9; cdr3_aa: CASSLDSGTANSPLHF
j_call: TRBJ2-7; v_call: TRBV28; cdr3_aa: CASGTSGGYPYEQYF
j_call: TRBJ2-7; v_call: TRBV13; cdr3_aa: CASSLGQGSPEQYF
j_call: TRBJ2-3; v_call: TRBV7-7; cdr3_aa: CASSPSRTDTQYF
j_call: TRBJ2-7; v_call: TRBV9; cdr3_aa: CASSPRGGASLGEETQYF
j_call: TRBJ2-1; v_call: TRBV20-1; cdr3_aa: CSGSASGSWNEQFF
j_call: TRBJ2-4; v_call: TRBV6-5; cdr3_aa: CASSPGGLGKNIQYF
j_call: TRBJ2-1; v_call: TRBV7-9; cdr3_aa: CASSSRSGSNEQFF
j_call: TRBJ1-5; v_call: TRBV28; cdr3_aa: CASREEGLGNQPQHF
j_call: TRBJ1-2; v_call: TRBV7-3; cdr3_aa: CASSLRAGDRLSYTF